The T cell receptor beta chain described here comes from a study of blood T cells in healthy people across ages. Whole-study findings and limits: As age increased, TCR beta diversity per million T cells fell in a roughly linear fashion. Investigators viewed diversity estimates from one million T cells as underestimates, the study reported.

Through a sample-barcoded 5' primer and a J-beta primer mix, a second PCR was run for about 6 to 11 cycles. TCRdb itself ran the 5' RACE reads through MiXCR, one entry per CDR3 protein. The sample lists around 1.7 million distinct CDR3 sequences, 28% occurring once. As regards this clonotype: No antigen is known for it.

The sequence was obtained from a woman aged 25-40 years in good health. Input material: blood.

CDR3 in amino acids: CASGGQSAGEQFF. The CDR3 bases are TGTGCCAGCGGAGGACAGTCCGCGGGCGAGCAGTTCTTC. The V gene is TRBV6-1, the J gene TRBJ2-1; tentative D call: TRBD1 (6 bases). The V gene lost 8 bases and the J gene lost 10 bases, with 18 bases spanning the gap. Germline V gene lookup returns CDR1 MNHNS and CDR2 SASEGT. The CDR3 is 13 residues long.